The rows below give T cell receptor beta chains drawn from one sample of a study of cytomegalovirus exposure and HLA in healthy donors. Libraries were prepared by immunoSEQ multiplex PCR; TCRdb keeps only in-frame clonotypes and omits some of them. The table records 120,000 to 150,000 clones, nearly 80% of them present only once. The sequencing input was PBMCs. The receptors stem from a man between 40 and 49 years old in good health and CMV-seropositive. The CDR3 runs from the conserved cysteine through the conserved F or W. The D gene is left open where the match is weak. Clone size is not always given. Where it is, it says once, few, many or a class for expanded clones.

cdr3_length j_call v_call d_call clone_size cdr3_nt cdr3_aa
16 TRBJ2-1 TRBV6-6 NA NA TGTGCCAGCAGTTCGGAGTGGGGGGAGAGGGTCCATGAGCAGTTCTTC CASSSEWGERVHEQFF
14 TRBJ2-1 TRBV27 NA NA TGTGCCAGCAGTCCGCGACAGGTCTACAATGAGCAGTTCTTC CASSPRQVYNEQFF
15 TRBJ2-7 TRBV27 TRBD1 NA TGTGCCAGCAGTCCGGGGACAGAACCATCCTACGAGCAGTACTTC CASSPGTEPSYEQYF
13 TRBJ2-5 TRBV11-2 TRBD2 NA TGTGCCAGCAGCTCAGTGGGGGGGGAGACCCAGTACTTC CASSSVGGETQYF
16 TRBJ1-3 TRBV9 NA NA TGTGCCAGCAGCCCGAAGACTTCCCGCTCTGGAAACACCATATATTTT CASSPKTSRSGNTIYF
17 TRBJ1-5 TRBV19 TRBD1 NA TGTGCCAGTAGTATCTCCTCGACAGGGCATAGCAATCAGCCCCAGCATTTT CASSISSTGHSNQPQHF
17 TRBJ2-6 TRBV19 TRBD1 NA TGTGCCAGTAGTATTGTCCGGACAGGGACTGGGGCCAACGTCCTGACTTTC CASSIVRTGTGANVLTF
13 TRBJ2-1 TRBV5-4 NA once TGTGCCAGCAGCGACCGTAGGGGTAGGGAGCAGTTCTTC CASSDRRGREQFF
13 TRBJ2-7 TRBV10-3 NA NA TGTGCCAGCACACAGGGCGGCTCCTACGAGCAGTACTTC CASTQGGSYEQYF
14 TRBJ2-1 TRBV7-3 TRBD1 NA TGTGCCAGCAGTTCGGACAGGGGGGACAATGAGCAGTTCTTC CASSSDRGDNEQFF
15 TRBJ2-7 TRBV7-6 TRBD1 NA TGTGCCAGCAGCTTGTCGCAGGGGGCTTTCTACGAGCAGTACTTC CASSLSQGAFYEQYF
15 TRBJ2-7 TRBV6-5 NA NA TGTGCCAGCAGGGAACGACAGCTCACCTCCTACGAGCAGTACTTC CASRERQLTSYEQYF
14 TRBJ2-7 TRBV7-9 TRBD1 NA TGTGCCAGCAGCTTGGGGACAGGGACCTACGAGCAGTACTTC CASSLGTGTYEQYF
14 TRBJ1-4 TRBV7-9 TRBD1 NA TGTGCCAGCAGCTCGGGACAGGCTAATGAAAAACTGTTTTTT CASSSGQANEKLFF
16 TRBJ2-3 TRBV5-1 TRBD2 NA TGCGCCAGCAGCACCACTAGCGGGAGGGGAACGGATACGCAGTATTTT CASSTTSGRGTDTQYF
13 TRBJ1-2 TRBV5-4 NA NA TGTGCCACCACAGGGATCCCTAACTATGGCTACACCTTC CATTGIPNYGYTF
15 TRBJ2-1 TRBV29-1 NA NA TGCAGCGTAAAAATGGGGACATTCCTATACAATGAGCAGTTCTTC CSVKMGTFLYNEQFF
16 TRBJ1-1 TRBV5-4 TRBD1 NA TGTGCCAGCAGCCCAGGAACAGGGGGGGGGAACACTGAAGCTTTCTTT CASSPGTGGGNTEAFF
13 TRBJ2-5 TRBV29-1 NA NA TGCAGCGTCCGGAGGACAGTACAAGAGACCCAGTACTTC CSVRRTVQETQYF
15 TRBJ2-3 TRBV7-2 TRBD2 NA TGTGCCAGCAGCCCGACTAGCGGGAACGCAGATACGCAGTATTTT CASSPTSGNADTQYF
15 TRBJ2-5 TRBV6-5 NA NA TGTGCCAGCAGTCTAAATAGCGGAGGGGAAGAGACCCAGTACTTC CASSLNSGGEETQYF
16 TRBJ1-3 TRBV28 NA NA TGTGCCAGCAGTTGGGGGTGGGGGCACTCTGGAAACACCATATATTTT CASSWGWGHSGNTIYF
13 TRBJ2-7 TRBV19 NA NA TGTGCCAGTGGACAGCAAAACTCCTACGAGCAGTACTTC CASGQQNSYEQYF
14 TRBJ2-7 TRBV7-2 TRBD1 NA TGTGCCAGCAGCTCCGGACAGGGCACCTACGAGCAGTACTTC CASSSGQGTYEQYF
15 TRBJ2-5 TRBV5-6 NA NA TGTGCCAGCAGCTTGGCCTTGCGGCACCAAGAGACCCAGTACTTC CASSLALRHQETQYF
14 TRBJ2-7 TRBV5-1 NA few TGCGCCAGCAGCTTGCCTACCTCCACCTACGAGCAGTACTTC CASSLPTSTYEQYF
15 TRBJ2-7 TRBV6-5 TRBD1 NA TGTGCCAGCATGAGGGGACGACAGGGGTCCTACGAGCAGTACTTC CASMRGRQGSYEQYF
14 TRBJ2-7 TRBV4-2 TRBD1 NA TGTGCCAGCAGCCTCTCGGGACAGGGGGCGATTGCGTACTTC CASSLSGQGAIAYF
13 TRBJ2-7 TRBV10-3 NA NA TGTGCCGCCAGTACTGTGGGAGCCTACGAGCAGTACTTC CAASTVGAYEQYF
13 TRBJ1-5 TRBV6-5 NA NA TGTGCCAGCAGTTACGCAGGGGAGCAGCCCCAGCATTTT CASSYAGEQPQHF
11 TRBJ2-1 TRBV20-1 NA NA TGCAGTGCTAGTGGCTTTTATGAGCAGTTCTTC CSASGFYEQFF
20 TRBJ1-3 TRBV5-1 TRBD1 few TGCGCCAGCAGCTTGGTTGGGACAGCAAGATACCCGATCTCTGGAAACACCATATATTTT CASSLVGTARYPISGNTIYF
11 TRBJ1-2 TRBV6-1 NA once TGTGCCAGCAGTCGACAGTATGGCTACACCTTC CASSRQYGYTF
13 TRBJ1-1 TRBV18 NA NA TGTGCCAGCTCACCGCCGGGGGACACTGAAGCTTTCTTT CASSPPGDTEAFF
19 TRBJ2-7 TRBV4-1 TRBD2 few TGCGCCAGCAGCCAAGAACTAGCGGGAGGCCTTTTACCCCCATACGAGCAGTACTTC CASSQELAGGLLPPYEQYF
17 TRBJ1-1 TRBV12-5 NA once TGTGCTAGTGGTTTGGTACTGAACAGGGATATGAACACTGAAGCTTTCTTT CASGLVLNRDMNTEAFF
14 TRBJ1-5 TRBV5-5 TRBD1 NA TGTGCCAGCAGCACAGGGACAGGGGGTGAGACCCAGCATTTT CASSTGTGGETQHF
16 TRBJ1-2 TRBV10-2 NA NA TGCGCCTCCTCGGGGGCAGGGGAGGGGCACGGCTATGGCTACACCTTC CASSGAGEGHGYGYTF
15 TRBJ2-5 TRBV18 TRBD1 NA TGTGCCAGCTCACCGCGGGCAGGGGGCTCGGAGACCCAGTACTTC CASSPRAGGSETQYF
16 TRBJ1-1 TRBV30 NA NA TGTGCCTGGAAGGAAGAAGGGGGACGGGTGAACACTGAAGCTTTCTTT CAWKEEGGRVNTEAFF
15 TRBJ2-2 TRBV5-1 TRBD2 NA TGCGCCAGCAGGCCGGGACTAGCGAACACCGGGGAGCTGTTTTTT CASRPGLANTGELFF
12 TRBJ1-2 TRBV28 NA NA TGTGCCAGCAGTAGGGGGGAGGGTGGCTGCACCTTC CASSRGEGGCTF
13 TRBJ1-3 TRBV4-3 NA NA TGCGCCAGCAGCCCCCTTTCTGGAAACACCATATATTTT CASSPLSGNTIYF
16 TRBJ2-7 TRBV21-1 NA NA TGTGCCAGCAGCAAAAGAGGGGGGGACAGGCACTACGAGCAGTACTTC CASSKRGGDRHYEQYF
14 TRBJ2-5 TRBV9 TRBD1 NA TGTGCCAGCAGCGCAGGACAGGGGGCTGAGACCCAGTACTTC CASSAGQGAETQYF